These 13 T cell receptor beta chains originate from one sample sequenced in a study of CXCR3-negative and CXCR3-positive naive CD8 T cells. In preparing the TRB cDNA libraries, 5' RACE with UMI labels was used. TCRdb reanalyzed the 5' RACE reads, giving one entry per CDR3 protein sequence and no DNA. The sample's table shows about 6,700 distinct CDR3 sequences. Material: naive CXCR3- CD8+ T cells from blood. Regarding subset: CD45RO-CCR7+CD27+CD95- naive CD8+ T cells lacking CXCR3 (TNR3-). All receptors derive from a human donor in good health. Some clones in this sample may be carry-over from other donors' samples.

This clonotype counts as medium-sized by frequency. This chain links TRBV20-1 with TRBJ1-2; absent DNA, TCRdb's TRBD1 call cannot be checked. There are 13 residues in the CDR3. Germline CDR1 is DFQATT and CDR2 is SNEGSKA (reference sequence). The CDR3 sequence: CSAGRDRGPGYTF.

This clonotype registers medium-sized by frequency. The chain recombines TRBV10-3 with TRBJ2-7; TCRdb outputs TRBD2, but without DNA this stays unchecked. CDR3 length equals 19 residues. Germline loops: CDR1 ENHRY, CDR2 SYGVKD. The CDR3 loop reads CAISESVAVGVSASYEQYF.

The CDR3 sequence is CASSGPSRTDTQYF. V is TRBV2 and J is TRBJ2-3; TCRdb designates TRBD2, a call that cannot be tested without DNA. This CDR3 has 14 amino acids. The germline CDR1 and CDR2 sequences are SNHLY and FYNNEI. The full variable domain, completed using reference TRBV2 and TRBJ2-3, is EPEVTQTPSHQVTQMGQEVILRCVPISNHLYFYWYRQILGQKVEFLVSFYNNEISEKSEIFDDQFSVERPDGSNFTLKIRSTKLEDSAMYFCASSGPSRTDTQYFGPGTRLTVL.

V and J are TRBV21-1 and TRBJ1-1. TRBV21-1 corresponds to a pseudogene. This CDR3 is 15 amino acids long. CDR3 residues: CASSKVIPSDTEAFF.

The chain recombines TRBV7-9 with TRBJ2-7. The CDR3 length is 12 residues. Germline assignment: CDR1 SEHNR and CDR2 FQNEAQ (reference sequence). CDR3 sequence reads: CASSLGAYEQYF. Looking up the rest from reference TRBV7-9 and TRBJ2-7 gives the full variable domain: DTGVSQNPRHKITKRGQNVTFRCDPISEHNRLYWYRQTLGQGPEFLTYFQNEAQLEKSRLLSDRFSAERPKGSFSTLEIQRTEQGDSAMYLCASSLGAYEQYFGPGTRLTVT.

By frequency, this clonotype is medium-sized. The chain employs TRBV2 and TRBJ2-2; TCRdb's D gene call, TRBD1, goes unchecked for lack of DNA. CDR3 size: 16 residues. The germline gives CDR1 SNHLY, CDR2 FYNNEI. The CDR3 is CASSEGQGSITGELFF.

The chain has TRBV29-1 and TRBJ2-2; the D call from TCRdb, TRBD2, cannot be confirmed without DNA. Germline V CDR1 and CDR2: SQVTM, ANQGSEA. The CDR3 covers 16 residues. CDR3 in amino acids: CSAGTSGSYNTGELFF.

This rearrangement joins TRBV6-1 to TRBJ2-2; TCRdb indicates TRBD2, and absent DNA this call remains unverified. Germline V gives CDR1 MNHNS, CDR2 SASEGT. This CDR3 contains 12 residues. The CDR3 loop is CATPGRTGELFF.

This clonotype shows up as medium-sized by frequency. This chain connects TRBV10-2 to TRBJ2-1. CDR3 length equals 13 residues. Germline loops: CDR1 WSHSY, CDR2 SAAADI. Here the CDR3 reads CASSEHHYNEQFF.

V gene TRBV29-1 combines with J gene TRBJ1-1; absent DNA, TCRdb's TRBD1 call cannot be checked. In germline, CDR1 is SQVTM, CDR2 ANQGSEA. This CDR3 contains 14 residues. CDR3: CSVGGGNLDTEAFF.

The chain carries TRBV29-1 and TRBJ2-2; TCRdb designates TRBD1, a call that cannot be tested without DNA. Germline V lookup: CDR1 SQVTM, CDR2 ANQGSEA. The CDR3 loop spans 14 amino acids. CDR3 region: CSVLTGGPAGELFF.

This chain links TRBV7-9 with TRBJ1-1; the TCRdb call, TRBD1, lacks DNA for checking. The germline CDR1 and CDR2 sequences are SEHNR and FQNEAQ (reference sequence). This CDR3 is 15 amino acids long. CDR3 region: CASSPDRALNTEAFF.

This clonotype counts as medium-sized (0.01 to 0.1%) by frequency. The chain has TRBV20-1 and TRBJ2-7; lacking DNA, the TRBD2 call made by TCRdb goes unchecked. CDR1 and CDR2 from the germline V gene are DFQATT and SNEGSKA (reference sequence). This CDR3 is 17 amino acids long. CDR3 in amino acids: CSARGFRLAGHSYEQYF.